Each of the 29 T cell receptor beta chains below was sequenced from the same sample in a study of T cell responses to AZD1222 COVID-19 vaccine. Libraries were prepared by immunoSEQ multiplex PCR; TCRdb keeps only in-frame clonotypes and omits some of them. This sample has 210,000 or so clones, with roughly 91% found just once. Sequenced material: peripheral blood, taken on day 0 of MenACWY control vaccination. These receptors originate from an adult in good health.

This chain connects TRBV7-8 to TRBJ1-4; D uncertain. CDR1 SGHVS and CDR2 FQNEAQ come from the germline V gene. The CDR3 is 14 residues long. V was pared by 2 bases and J by 0 bases, with 4 bases between. CDR3 residues: CASSLYATNEKLFF. The CDR3 DNA reads TGTGCCAGCAGCTTATACGCAACTAATGAAAAACTGTTTTTT.

V and J are TRBV7-3 and TRBJ2-5; D might be TRBD2 (5 bases). The CDR3 extends over 13 amino acids. The V gene's germline CDR1 is SGHTA and CDR2 FQGTGA. The V and J ends lost 5 bases and 7 bases respectively, with 14 bases between them. For the CDR3, the DNA is TGTGCCAGCAGCCCCTCCCGGGATCGGACCCAGTACTTC. It encodes CASSPSRDRTQYF.

CDR3 nucleotides: TGTGCCAGCAGCCCCGGGACAGGGGGCCTGGAGACCCAGTACTTC. Translating gives CASSPGTGGLETQYF. The chain combines TRBV6-5 with TRBJ2-5; 12 bases are shared with TRBD1. The V gene's germline CDR1 is MNHEY and CDR2 SVGAGI. V shed 6 bases and J 5 bases; nucleotides not matched to a gene: 7. The CDR3 spans 15 residues.

The chain couples TRBV11-2 to TRBJ1-6; 7 nucleotides line up with TRBD1. The length of the CDR3 is 14 residues. Trimming cost V 3 bases and J 14 bases; bases outside gene matches: 10. Germline V gene sequence: CDR1 SGHAT, CDR2 FQNNGV. CDR3 protein: CASSLGQGVWTLHF. The CDR3 bases are TGTGCCAGCAGCTTGGGGCAGGGGGTTTGGACCCTCCACTTT.

The V call is TRBV5-4, the J call TRBJ1-1; 7 bases agree with TRBD1. The J segment lost 6 bases and the V segment lost 0 bases, leaving 11 bases of the junction unmatched. Germline V gene lookup returns CDR1 SGHNT and CDR2 YYREEE (reference sequence). This CDR3 has 16 residues. The CDR3 protein is CASSLAPGGAIAEAFF. CDR3 DNA: TGTGCCAGCAGCTTGGCTCCAGGGGGGGCCATTGCTGAAGCTTTCTTT. Filled out from reference TRBV5-4 and TRBJ1-1, the complete variable domain reads ETGVTQSPTHLIKTRGQQVTLRCSSQSGHNTVSWYQQALGQGPQFIFQYYREEENGRGNFPPRFSGLQFPNYSSELNVNALELDDSALYLCASSLAPGGAIAEAFFGQGTRLTVV.

The V gene is TRBV7-8, the J gene TRBJ2-7; D might be TRBD1 (6 bases). Germline V gene data show CDR1 as SGHVS and CDR2 as FQNEAQ. The CDR3 covers 16 residues. Trimming pared 5 bases from V and 6 bases from J, leaving 23 bases between. CDR3 DNA: TGTGCCAGCAGCCGAGCATCAGGGGCAGGGGCACGCGAGCAGTACTTC. Amino acid sequence: CASSRASGAGAREQYF.

This sequence joins TRBV6-5 and TRBJ1-2, with no clear D. CDR3 length equals 12 residues. Germline CDR1 MNHEY, CDR2 SVGAGI. V was trimmed by 0 bases and J by 7 bases, leaving 6 bases between them. The CDR3 sequence is CASSYSTGGYTF. The CDR3 DNA follows: TGTGCCAGCAGTTACTCGACGGGTGGCTACACCTTC.

This chain connects TRBV4-2 to TRBJ1-4, with D hard to call. The CDR3 runs 16 residues. Per germline, CDR1 LGHNA and CDR2 YNFKEQ. Trimming stripped 0 bases from V and 0 bases from J, with 8 bases between. CDR3 loop: CASSQEQDATNEKLFF. DNA for the CDR3: TGTGCCAGCAGCCAAGAACAAGATGCAACTAATGAAAAACTGTTTTTT.

The rearrangement joins TRBV7-2 to TRBJ2-5; 8 bases are shared with TRBD1. Germline V gives CDR1 SGHTA, CDR2 FQGNSA. This CDR3 is 17 amino acids long. Trimming at V came to 4 bases and at J to 1 base, leaving 11 bases not matched to a gene. CDR3 protein: CASSWGTGGISQETQYF. CDR3 bases: TGTGCCAGCAGCTGGGGGACAGGAGGGATAAGCCAAGAGACCCAGTACTTC. The entire variable domain, with the rest obtained from reference TRBV7-2 and TRBJ2-5, is as follows: GAGVSQSPSNKVTEKGKDVELRCDPISGHTALYWYRQSLGQGLEFLIYFQGNSAPDKSGLPSDRFSAERTGGSVSTLTIQRTQQEDSAVYLCASSWGTGGISQETQYFGPGTRLLVL.

The chain links TRBV7-9 to TRBJ1-3, with a weak D call TRBD1 (6 bases). Germline CDR1 SEHNR, CDR2 FQNEAQ (reference sequence). This CDR3 contains 15 residues. Trimming cost V 8 bases and J 4 bases, with 18 bases left between them. The CDR3 DNA sequence: TGTGCCAGCTGCTCTGGCCCAGGGGAAGGAAACACCATATATTTT. Protein product: CASCSGPGEGNTIYF.

V is TRBV27 and J is TRBJ1-4; 10 nucleotides line up with TRBD1. Germline V lookup: CDR1 MNHEY, CDR2 SMNVEV (reference sequence). CDR3 length: 16 residues. J was trimmed by 10 bases and V by 7 bases; bases with no gene match: 15. CDR3 region: CASTGRTGTGVGKLFF. The CDR3 nucleotides are TGTGCCAGCACCGGCCGAACCGGGACAGGGGTCGGAAAACTGTTTTTT.

The chain is built from TRBV4-2 and TRBJ2-3; 7 nucleotides match TRBD1. The trim removed 3 bases at V and 1 base at J, leaving 1 base unmatched. The V gene's germline CDR1 is LGHNA and CDR2 YNFKEQ. This CDR3 comprises 14 residues. The chain's CDR3 is CASSHDRGTDTQYF. The CDR3 DNA is TGTGCCAGCAGCCATGACAGGGGCACAGATACGCAGTATTTT.

This chain joins TRBV5-4 and TRBJ1-2, with a weak D call TRBD1 (5 bases). Trimming stripped 3 bases from V and 8 bases from J, with 8 bases between. The germline V gene encodes CDR1 SGHNT and CDR2 YYREEE (reference sequence). The CDR3 is made up of 11 amino acids. This CDR3 reads CASSSGFGYTF. The DNA for the CDR3 is TGTGCCAGCAGCTCAGGGTTCGGCTACACCTTC.

The chain carries TRBV5-4 and TRBJ1-3; the match to TRBD1 covers 9 bases. CDR1 SGHNT and CDR2 YYREEE come from the germline V gene (reference sequence). The trim removed 5 bases at V and 7 bases at J, leaving 4 bases unmatched. The CDR3 covers 13 residues. CDR3 sequence (DNA): TGTGCCAGCAGAACACAGGGGGCGAACACCATATATTTT. It yields the protein CASRTQGANTIYF.

The gene calls are TRBV5-1 and TRBJ1-6; D is unclear. This CDR3 is built from 15 residues. V lost 4 bases to trimming and J lost 9 bases, with 17 bases between them. Germline CDR1 reads SGHRS; CDR2 reads YFSETQ. CDR3 sequence (DNA): TGCGCCAGCAGCCCACAAAGGGAGTTCGGTTCACCCCTCCACTTT. Residues: CASSPQREFGSPLHF. Together with reference TRBV5-1 and TRBJ1-6, the CDR3 gives the full variable domain: KAGVTQTPRYLIKTRGQQVTLSCSPISGHRSVSWYQQTPGQGLQFLFEYFSETQRNKGNFPGRFSGRQFSNSRSEMNVSTLELGDSALYLCASSPQREFGSPLHFGNGTRLTVT.

The CDR3 is CASSTRTGPGTEAFF. CDR3 bases: TGTGCCAGCAGCACCCGGACAGGGCCAGGCACTGAAGCTTTCTTT. The chain links TRBV7-9 to TRBJ1-1; TRBD1 matches at 8 bases. V shed 5 bases and J 4 bases; nucleotides not matched to a gene: 9. CDR3 length: 15 amino acids. Germline loops: CDR1 SEHNR, CDR2 FQNEAQ (reference sequence). Full variable domain (missing parts from reference TRBV7-9 and TRBJ1-1): DTGVSQNPRHKITKRGQNVTFRCDPISEHNRLYWYRQTLGQGPEFLTYFQNEAQLEKSRLLSDRFSAERPKGSFSTLEIQRTEQGDSAMYLCASSTRTGPGTEAFFGQGTRLTVV.

The chain uses TRBV12-3 or TRBV12-4 and TRBJ2-7; D call uncertain. V lost 5 bases, J lost 6 bases, and 14 bases lay in between. CDR3 length equals 13 residues. The CDR3 sequence is CASSRFEAVEQYF. The CDR3 bases are TGTGCCAGCAGTCGATTCGAGGCGGTCGAGCAGTACTTC.

J is TRBJ1-2 and V is TRBV30; the D is unclear. CDR3 length: 13 amino acids. Germline CDR1 reads GTSNPN; CDR2 reads SVGIG (reference sequence). V was trimmed by 2 bases and J by 0 bases, leaving 7 bases between them. CDR3 amino acids: CAWSLYPNYGYTF. DNA of the CDR3: TGTGCCTGGAGTTTATACCCTAACTATGGCTACACCTTC.

V is TRBV6-4 and J is TRBJ1-2; 9 bases match TRBD1. V shed 6 bases and J 8 bases; nucleotides not matched to a gene: 10. This CDR3 spans 14 amino acids. Germline V gene sequence: CDR1 MRHNA, CDR2 SNTAGT. The CDR3 DNA reads TGTGCCAGCAGCCCGGACAGGGGCCTCGGGGGCTACACCTTC. Its protein product is CASSPDRGLGGYTF.

The table lists this clone with a count of one. The chain carries TRBV3-1 (or the pseudogene TRBV3-2) and TRBJ1-4; D is perhaps TRBD1 (5 bases). V was trimmed by 0 bases and J by 5 bases, leaving 13 bases between them. CDR1 LGHDT and CDR2 YNNKEL come from the germline V gene (reference sequence). This CDR3 is built from 16 residues. The CDR3 sequence: CASSQDTGRLNEKLFF. CDR3 sequence (DNA): TGTGCCAGCAGCCAAGACACAGGCAGACTAAATGAAAAACTGTTTTTT.

CDR3 loop: CASRPTGGSYNEQFF. The CDR3 DNA is TGTGCCAGCAGGCCGACAGGGGGCTCATACAATGAGCAGTTCTTC. The chain links TRBV2 to TRBJ2-1, with TRBD1 identical over 10 bases. This CDR3 spans 15 amino acids. V shed 6 bases and J 4 bases; nucleotides not matched to a gene: 6. The germline CDR1 and CDR2 sequences are SNHLY and FYNNEI.

V is TRBV6-2 or TRBV6-3 and J is TRBJ1-5; 7 nucleotides match TRBD1. The germline gives CDR1 MNHEY, CDR2 SVGEGT. After removal of 5 bases from V and 0 bases from J, the junction contained 10 bases not matched to a gene. The length of the CDR3 is 17 residues. The CDR3 DNA reads as TGTGCCAGCAGTCGCGGGGTTTCAGGGGGTAGCAATCAGCCCCAGCATTTT. Translated, it gives CASSRGVSGGSNQPQHF.

The chain employs TRBV28 and TRBJ1-3; D unclear. CDR1 MDHEN and CDR2 SYDVKM come from the germline V gene. This CDR3 spans 13 amino acids. The V end lost 6 bases, the J end lost 3 bases, and 9 bases lay between the germline ends. This CDR3 is CASRGLYGNTIYF. In nucleotides, the CDR3 is TGTGCCAGCAGGGGGTTGTATGGAAACACCATATATTTT.

The chain uses TRBV6-5 and TRBJ1-2, with D possibly TRBD1 on 5 matching bases. V was pared by 0 bases and J by 8 bases, with 16 bases between. This CDR3 is built from 15 residues. CDR1 and CDR2 (germline): MNHEY, SVGAGI. The CDR3 DNA reads as TGTGCCAGCAGTTACTCCCCAGGAGCAACAGGCGGCTACACCTTC. The encoded protein is CASSYSPGATGGYTF.

This clone appeared once. The rearrangement joins TRBV7-2 to TRBJ2-2; no reliable D call. This CDR3 spans 18 amino acids. V lost 0 bases to trimming and J lost 0 bases, with 14 bases between them. CDR1 and CDR2 (germline): SGHTA, FQGNSA. CDR3 DNA: TGTGCCAGCAGCTTAGCACGGATGGGAAAGACGAACACCGGGGAGCTGTTTTTT. Residues: CASSLARMGKTNTGELFF.

The chain links TRBV6-6 to TRBJ2-1; TRBD1 might be the D (6 bases). V lost 4 bases and J 7 bases, leaving 17 bases between the germline ends. Germline V CDR1 and CDR2: MNHNY, SVGAGI (reference sequence). The length of the CDR3 is 15 residues. The CDR3 DNA reads as TGTGCCAGCAGTTTAGGACAGAACCCTCGGAATGAGCAGTTCTTC. This sequence encodes CASSLGQNPRNEQFF.

This chain links TRBV7-9 with TRBJ1-5; 7 bases agree with TRBD1. CDR3 size: 16 residues. Per germline, CDR1 SEHNR and CDR2 FQNEAQ (reference sequence). V gave up 3 bases and J gave up 1 base; unmatched junction bases: 6. The CDR3 region has the DNA TGTGCCAGCAGCTTGTCCGGGACAGCGAGCAATCAGCCCCAGCATTTT. Translated: CASSLSGTASNQPQHF.

The rearrangement links TRBV3-1 (or the pseudogene TRBV3-2) to TRBJ2-4, with 7 bases aligning to TRBD1. Germline V gene sequence: CDR1 LGHDT, CDR2 YNNKEL (reference sequence). The V gene end was trimmed by 3 bases and the J gene end by 8 bases; junction bases not matched to a gene: 7. This CDR3 has 14 residues. CDR3 protein: CASSHTGEGDIQYF. The CDR3 nucleotides read TGTGCCAGCAGCCACACAGGGGAAGGCGACATTCAGTACTTC.

This sequence joins TRBV28 and TRBJ1-4; TRBD1 matches at 9 bases. The germline V gene encodes CDR1 MDHEN and CDR2 SYDVKM. Trimming at V came to 4 bases and at J to 8 bases, leaving 8 bases not matched to a gene. The CDR3 totals 15 residues. The CDR3 region is CASSSPTGGGEKLFF. The CDR3 DNA reads as TGTGCCAGCAGTTCCCCGACAGGGGGAGGCGAAAAACTGTTTTTT.